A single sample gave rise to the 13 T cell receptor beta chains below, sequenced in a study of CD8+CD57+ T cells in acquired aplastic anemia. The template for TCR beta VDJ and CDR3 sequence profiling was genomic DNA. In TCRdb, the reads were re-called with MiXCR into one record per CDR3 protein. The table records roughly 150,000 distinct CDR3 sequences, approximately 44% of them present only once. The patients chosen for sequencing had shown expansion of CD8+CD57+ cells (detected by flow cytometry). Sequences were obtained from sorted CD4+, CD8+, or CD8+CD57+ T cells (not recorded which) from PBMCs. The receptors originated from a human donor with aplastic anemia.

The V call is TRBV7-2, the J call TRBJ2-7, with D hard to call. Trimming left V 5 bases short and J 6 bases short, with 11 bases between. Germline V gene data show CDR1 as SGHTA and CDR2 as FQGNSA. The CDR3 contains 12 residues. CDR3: CASSLPGPEQYF. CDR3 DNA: TGTGCCAGCAGCCTACCTGGACCCGAGCAGTACTTC.

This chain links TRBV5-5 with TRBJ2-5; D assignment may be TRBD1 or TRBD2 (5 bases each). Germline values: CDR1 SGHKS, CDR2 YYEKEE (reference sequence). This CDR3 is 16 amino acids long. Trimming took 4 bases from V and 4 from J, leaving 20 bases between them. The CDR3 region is CASSLTLKGRAETQYF. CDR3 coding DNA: TGTGCCAGCAGCCTGACTCTTAAGGGGCGGGCAGAGACCCAGTACTTC. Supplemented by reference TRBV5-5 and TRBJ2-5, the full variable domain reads DAGVTQSPTHLIKTRGQQVTLRCSPISGHKSVSWYQQVLGQGPQFIFQYYEKEERGRGNFPDRFSARQFPNYSSELNVNALLLGDSALYLCASSLTLKGRAETQYFGPGTRLLVL.

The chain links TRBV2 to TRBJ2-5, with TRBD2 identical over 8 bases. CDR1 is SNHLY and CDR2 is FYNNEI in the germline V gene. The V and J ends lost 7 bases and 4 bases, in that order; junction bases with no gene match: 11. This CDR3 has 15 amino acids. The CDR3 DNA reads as TGTGCCAGCAAAGGACTAGCAATTCCGGGAGAGACCCAGTACTTC. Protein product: CASKGLAIPGETQYF.

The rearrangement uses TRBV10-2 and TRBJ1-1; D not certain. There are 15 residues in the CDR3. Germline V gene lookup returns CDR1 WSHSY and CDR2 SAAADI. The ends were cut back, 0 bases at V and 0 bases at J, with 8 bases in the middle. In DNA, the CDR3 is TGCGCCAGCAGTGAGTCGAGTCGGCTGAACACTGAAGCTTTCTTT. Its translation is CASSESSRLNTEAFF.

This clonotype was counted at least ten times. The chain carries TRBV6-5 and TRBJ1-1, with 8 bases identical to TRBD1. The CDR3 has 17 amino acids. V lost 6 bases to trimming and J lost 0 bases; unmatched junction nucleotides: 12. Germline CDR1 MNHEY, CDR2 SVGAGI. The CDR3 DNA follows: TGTGCCAGCAGCCCAGGACAGGGAGGAGGCATGAACACTGAAGCTTTCTTT. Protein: CASSPGQGGGMNTEAFF.

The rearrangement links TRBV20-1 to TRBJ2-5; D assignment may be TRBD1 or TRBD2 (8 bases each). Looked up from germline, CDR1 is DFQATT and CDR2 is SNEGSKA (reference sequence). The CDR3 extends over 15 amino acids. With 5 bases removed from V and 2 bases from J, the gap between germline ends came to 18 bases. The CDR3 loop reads CSAAQGAGGQETQYF. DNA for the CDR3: TGCAGTGCTGCTCAGGGGGCGGGGGGACAAGAGACCCAGTACTTC.

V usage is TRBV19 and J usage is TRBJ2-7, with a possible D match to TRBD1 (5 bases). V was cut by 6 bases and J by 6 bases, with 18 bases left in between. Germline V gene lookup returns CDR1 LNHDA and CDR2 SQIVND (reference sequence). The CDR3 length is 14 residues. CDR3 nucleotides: TGTGCCAGTAGCCCCCGCCTCGCAGGGCTCGAGCAGTACGTC. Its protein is CASSPRLAGLEQYV.

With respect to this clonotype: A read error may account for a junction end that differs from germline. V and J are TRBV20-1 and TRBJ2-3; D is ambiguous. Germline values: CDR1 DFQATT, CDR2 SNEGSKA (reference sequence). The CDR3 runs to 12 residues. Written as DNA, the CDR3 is TGCAGTGCAAGAGCCTACACAGATACGCAGTATTTT. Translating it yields CSARAYTDTQYF.

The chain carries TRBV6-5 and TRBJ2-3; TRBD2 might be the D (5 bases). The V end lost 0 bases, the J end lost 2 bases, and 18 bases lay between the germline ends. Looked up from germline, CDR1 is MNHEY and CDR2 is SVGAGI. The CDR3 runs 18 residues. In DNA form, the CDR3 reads TGTGCCAGCAGTTACTCGAGTACTAGTAGTGCGATCACAGATACGCAGTATTTT. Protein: CASSYSSTSSAITDTQYF.

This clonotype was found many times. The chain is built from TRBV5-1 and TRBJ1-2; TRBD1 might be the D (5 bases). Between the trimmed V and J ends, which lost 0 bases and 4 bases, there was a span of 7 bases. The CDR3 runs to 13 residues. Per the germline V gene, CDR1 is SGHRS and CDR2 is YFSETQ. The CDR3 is CASSLGQTYGYTF. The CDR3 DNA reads TGCGCCAGCAGCTTGGGACAGACCTATGGCTACACCTTC.

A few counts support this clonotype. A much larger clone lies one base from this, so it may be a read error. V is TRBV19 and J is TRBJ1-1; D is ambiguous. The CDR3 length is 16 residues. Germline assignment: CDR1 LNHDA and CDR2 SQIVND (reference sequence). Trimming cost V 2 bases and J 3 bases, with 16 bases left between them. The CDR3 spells CASSIFPTNGDTEAFF. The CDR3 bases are TGTGCCAGTAGTATATTCCCTACGAACGGGGACACTGAAGCTTTCTTT.

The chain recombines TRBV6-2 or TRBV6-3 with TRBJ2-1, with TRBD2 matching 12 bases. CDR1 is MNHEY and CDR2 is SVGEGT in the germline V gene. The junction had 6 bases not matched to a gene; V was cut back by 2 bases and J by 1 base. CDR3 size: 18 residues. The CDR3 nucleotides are TGTGCCAGCAGTTACACTAGCGGGGGGCCACTTTCCTACAATGAGCAGTTCTTC. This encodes CASSYTSGGPLSYNEQFF.

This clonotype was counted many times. CDR3 in DNA: TGTGCCAGTAGTATAGGAGGGTCTACGCAGTATTTT. It encodes CASSIGGSTQYF. The J gene is TRBJ2-3, the V gene TRBV19; D possibly corresponds to TRBD2 (5 bases). CDR1 and CDR2 from the germline V gene are LNHDA and SQIVND (reference sequence). Trimming stripped 1 base from V and 8 bases from J, with 7 bases between. The CDR3 covers 12 residues.